Detailed here is one T cell receptor (beta chain). Its specificity is unknown. It was with random hexamers that about 0.45 to 1 ug RNA was reverse transcribed. MiXCR, run by TCRdb on the immunoSEQ multiplex PCR reads, gives a single entry per CDR3 protein. The sample consists of some 180,000 distinct CDR3 sequences, about 95% of them appearing once. V shed 5 bases, J shed 4 bases, and the junction held 5 bases outside the gene matches. The CDR3 runs 14 residues. Germline-derived CDR1 and CDR2 are DFQATT and SNEGSKA (reference sequence). The data derive from a study of CD8 T cells in Susac syndrome. Regarding the study as a whole: A relatively small number of individuals underwent TCR sequencing and HLA analysis.

Sequencing of TCR beta, carried out with a high-throughput approach, was applied to CD8+ and CD4+ T cells from the blood. The TEMRA cells underwent FACS enrichment, while the CD8+ and CD4+ T cells underwent negative isolation. The receptor comes from a human donor in good health. Sequencing was performed on CD4+ T cells from PBMCs. The chain uses TRBV20-1 and TRBJ1-2; 12 bases align to TRBD1. This CDR3 reads CSAPGQGAVYGYTF. In DNA form, the CDR3 reads TGCAGTGCTCCGGGACAGGGGGCAGTCTATGGCTACACCTTC.